This T cell receptor (beta chain) was identified in a study of blood T cell repertoires in COVID-19. About the study: Nucleic acid was either cDNA or gDNA, and it came from T cells, B-cell-depleted T cells, or PBMCs.

Sequencing used immunoSEQ multiplex PCR; TCRdb keeps in-frame clones, though not all of them. The table records under 150,000 clones, about 86% of them present only once. The sample consisted of PBMCs or T cells enriched from blood (not recorded which). This clonotype was sampled from a man in his forties with acute COVID-19.

The chain's CDR3 is CASSPPDRAAYEQYF. DNA for the CDR3: TGTGCCAGCTCACCACCGGACAGGGCAGCCTACGAGCAGTACTTC. The rearrangement uses TRBV18 and TRBJ2-7; 8 nucleotides agree with TRBD1. CDR1 is KGHSH and CDR2 is LQKENI in the germline V gene. This CDR3 region has 15 residues. Trimming at V came to 0 bases and at J to 2 bases, leaving 3 bases not matched to a gene.